These 31 T cell receptor beta chains were all obtained from the same sample, sequenced in a study of blood T cell repertoires in COVID-19. Profiled with immunoSEQ multiplex PCR; TCRdb holds only in-frame clones, not every one. The sample gives some 200,000 clones, around 80% of which show up once; less than 7% is in the top ten. Sequenced sample: peripheral blood. The source is a woman aged 65 to 85 with acute or convalescent COVID-19.

The rearrangement links TRBV3-1 (or the pseudogene TRBV3-2) to TRBJ2-4, with 8 bases identical to TRBD1. Trimming took 4 bases from V and 0 from J; bases not matched to a gene: 8. Germline CDR1 is LGHDT and CDR2 is YNNKEL (reference sequence). The CDR3 is made up of 17 amino acids. This CDR3 is CASSPSTGAIAKNIQYF. The CDR3 bases are TGTGCCAGCAGCCCGTCGACAGGGGCTATAGCCAAAAACATTCAGTACTTC.

The V gene is TRBV10-3, the J gene TRBJ2-7; 8 bases are shared with TRBD1. Germline CDR1 is ENHRY and CDR2 is SYGVKD. This CDR3 contains 16 residues. Unmatched junction bases numbered 9, after V lost 3 bases and J lost 2 bases. Here the CDR3 DNA reads TGTGCCATCAGTGATTCAGTGGGACAGGCCACCTACGAGCAGTACTTC. Encoded protein: CAISDSVGQATYEQYF.

CDR3 in amino acids: CSGDSSNTGELFF. The CDR3 DNA sequence: TGCAGCGGGGACAGTTCGAACACCGGGGAGCTGTTTTTT. V and J are TRBV29-1 and TRBJ2-2, with 7 nucleotides matching TRBD1. The germline V gene encodes CDR1 SQVTM and CDR2 ANQGSEA. This CDR3 spans 13 amino acids. V dropped 7 bases and J dropped 0; count of bases not matched to a gene: 2.

The chain links TRBV6-5 to TRBJ1-6, with TRBD1 as a possible D gene (6 bases). V lost 2 bases and J lost 6, with 14 bases in between. The CDR3 has 16 residues. Germline CDR1 MNHEY, CDR2 SVGAGI. Written as DNA, the CDR3 is TGTGCCAGCAGTTACCGGAGAACAGGGCGTAATTCACCCCTCCACTTT. Translating it yields CASSYRRTGRNSPLHF.

The chain joins TRBV28 to TRBJ2-6, with 7 positions matching TRBD1. Per the germline V gene, CDR1 is MDHEN and CDR2 is SYDVKM. With 0 bases clipped from V and 2 bases from J, the junction kept 4 bases outside the gene matches. This CDR3 spans 17 amino acids. CDR3 in DNA: TGTGCCAGCAGTTTATGGACAGGGACCGCTGGGGCCAACGTCCTGACTTTC. It yields the protein CASSLWTGTAGANVLTF.

This chain connects TRBV28 to TRBJ2-3, with 7 bases lining up with TRBD1. V was pared by 6 bases and J by 6 bases, with 12 bases of the junction left unmatched. The CDR3 is 15 residues long. Germline lookup yields CDR1 MDHEN and CDR2 SYDVKM. The CDR3 is CASSHRGTLSDTQYF. The CDR3 DNA reads TGTGCCAGCAGCCACAGGGGTACCCTATCGGATACGCAGTATTTT.

The genes are TRBV15 and TRBJ2-3; 10 nucleotides match TRBD1. Per the germline V gene, CDR1 is LNHNV and CDR2 is YYDKDF (reference sequence). The CDR3 extends over 16 amino acids. With 0 bases clipped from V and 7 bases from J, the junction kept 7 bases outside the gene matches. This CDR3 reads CATSRERTGGSHTQYF. CDR3 coding DNA: TGTGCCACCAGCAGAGAAAGGACAGGGGGTTCGCATACGCAGTATTTT.

The chain carries TRBV2 and TRBJ2-2; a possible D gene is TRBD2 (6 bases). V dropped 6 bases and J dropped 6 bases, with 14 bases sitting between them. The CDR3 spans 14 residues. Germline values: CDR1 SNHLY, CDR2 FYNNEI. CDR3 sequence reads: CASSTRLVSGELFF. The CDR3 region has the DNA TGTGCCAGCAGCACGAGACTAGTTTCCGGGGAGCTGTTTTTT. Drawing the rest from reference TRBV2 and TRBJ2-2, the complete variable domain is EPEVTQTPSHQVTQMGQEVILRCVPISNHLYFYWYRQILGQKVEFLVSFYNNEISEKSEIFDDQFSVERPDGSNFTLKIRSTKLEDSAMYFCASSTRLVSGELFFGEGSRLTVL.

The chain has TRBV27 and TRBJ1-6; D call uncertain. The CDR3 is 13 residues long. The germline CDR1 and CDR2 sequences are MNHEY and SMNVEV (reference sequence). V was cut by 6 bases and J by 10 bases, with 13 bases left in between. The CDR3 DNA is TGTGCCAGCAGCCCGGAGGTTGGGTCACCCCTCCACTTT. Protein: CASSPEVGSPLHF.

The chain recombines TRBV28 with TRBJ1-4, with TRBD1 matching 8 bases. The V segment lost 2 bases and the J segment 7 bases; nucleotides outside the gene matches: 9. Germline V CDR1 and CDR2: MDHEN, SYDVKM. The CDR3 extends over 16 amino acids. The CDR3 spells CASSLGPGGGGEKLFF. CDR3 sequence (DNA): TGTGCCAGCAGTTTAGGGCCAGGGGGCGGAGGTGAAAAACTGTTTTTT.

This clone has a single count. The rearrangement links TRBV10-1 to TRBJ2-5; possibly TRBD2 for D (5 bases). The CDR3 is 13 residues long. With 7 bases removed from V and 3 bases from J, the gap between germline ends came to 12 bases. The germline V gene encodes CDR1 WNHNN and CDR2 SYGVQD (reference sequence). CDR3 bases: TGCGCCAGCAACCTTACTAGAGAAGAGACCCAGTACTTC. It specifies CASNLTREETQYF.

The chain has TRBV5-6 and TRBJ2-7, with 7 positions matching TRBD1. CDR1 SGHDT and CDR2 YYEEEE come from the germline V gene. The ends lost 0 bases at V and 3 bases at J; junction bases unmatched: 3. The CDR3 runs 14 residues. The CDR3 is CASSLAGTDYEQYF. In DNA form, the CDR3 reads TGTGCCAGCAGCTTGGCCGGGACAGACTACGAGCAGTACTTC.

On this clone itself: The same CDR3 arises from other DNA sequences in this sample as well. The chain joins TRBV11-3 to TRBJ2-2; 7 nucleotides align to TRBD1. After removal of 1 base from V and 7 bases from J, the junction contained 3 bases not matched to a gene. The germline V gene encodes CDR1 SGHNT and CDR2 YENEEA. This CDR3 spans 14 amino acids. Written as DNA, the CDR3 is TGTGCCAGCAGCTTAGGACAGGGTAGCGGGGAGCTGTTTTTT. It codes for CASSLGQGSGELFF.

The rearrangement joins TRBV19 to TRBJ2-6; D might be TRBD1 (5 bases). V lost 0 bases, J lost 2 bases, and 5 bases lay in between. This CDR3 region has 15 residues. Germline assignment: CDR1 LNHDA and CDR2 SQIVND (reference sequence). The CDR3 nucleotides are TGTGCCAGTAGTATAGAGGGGCCTGGGGCCAACGTCCTGACTTTC. The encoded protein is CASSIEGPGANVLTF.

This sequence joins TRBV5-1 and TRBJ2-4; D not certain. Germline CDR1 and CDR2: SGHRS and YFSETQ. V gave up 7 bases and J gave up 0 bases, with 11 bases separating them. The CDR3 is 14 amino acids. CDR3 in amino acids: CASGPQVAKNIQYF. The DNA for the CDR3 is TGCGCCAGCGGCCCGCAGGTAGCCAAAAACATTCAGTACTTC.

The V gene is TRBV2, the J gene TRBJ2-1; 7 bases line up with TRBD1. CDR3 length: 14 residues. The junction had 6 bases not matched to a gene; V was cut back by 7 bases and J by 3 bases. Germline V CDR1 and CDR2: SNHLY, FYNNEI. CDR3 in amino acids: CASKRAGGYNEQFF. In DNA, the CDR3 is TGTGCCAGCAAAAGGGCAGGGGGCTACAATGAGCAGTTCTTC. The full variable domain, rest sourced from reference TRBV2 and TRBJ2-1, is EPEVTQTPSHQVTQMGQEVILRCVPISNHLYFYWYRQILGQKVEFLVSFYNNEISEKSEIFDDQFSVERPDGSNFTLKIRSTKLEDSAMYFCASKRAGGYNEQFFGPGTRLTVL.

The V call is TRBV28, the J call TRBJ2-3; D perhaps matches TRBD2 (6 bases). There are 14 residues in the CDR3. V gave up 3 bases and J gave up 3 bases, with 10 bases separating them. Germline loops: CDR1 MDHEN, CDR2 SYDVKM. The CDR3 sequence: CASSFSGRTDTQYF. CDR3 sequence (DNA): TGTGCCAGCAGTTTTTCCGGGAGAACAGATACGCAGTATTTT.

The J gene is TRBJ2-5, the V gene TRBV4-1; 14 nucleotides line up with TRBD2. The length of the CDR3 is 19 residues. Trimming took 1 base from V and 3 from J; bases not matched to a gene: 10. Looked up from germline, CDR1 is MGHRA and CDR2 is YSYEKL. CDR3: CASSQGQALGLAGEETQYF. The DNA of the CDR3 is TGCGCCAGCAGCCAAGGACAGGCCCTGGGACTAGCGGGAGAAGAGACCCAGTACTTC.

This clone appeared many times. The gene calls are TRBV7-9 and TRBJ2-1; no reliable D call. Germline V gene data show CDR1 as SEHNR and CDR2 as FQNEAQ (reference sequence). The CDR3 is 15 residues long. Trimming pared 5 bases from V and 6 bases from J, leaving 17 bases between. CDR3 DNA: TGTGCCAGCAGCCCCAAGGCCCGACATGGCAATGAGCAGTTCTTC. Translating gives CASSPKARHGNEQFF.

The gene calls are TRBV27 and TRBJ2-7, with D maybe TRBD2 (6 bases). From germline, CDR1 is MNHEY and CDR2 SMNVEV (reference sequence). The germline V and J ends were trimmed by 0 bases and 3 bases, with 18 bases remaining between them. CDR3 length equals 17 residues. The CDR3 loop is CASSLSITVAGLYEQYF. CDR3 nucleotides: TGTGCCAGCAGTTTATCGATAACGGTTGCGGGACTCTACGAGCAGTACTTC.

This chain joins TRBV3-1 (or the pseudogene TRBV3-2) and TRBJ1-6; no definite D call. Germline lookup yields CDR1 LGHDT and CDR2 YNNKEL (reference sequence). The V end was cut by 5 bases, the J end by 10 bases, with 9 bases between. The CDR3 contains 12 residues. In DNA form, the CDR3 reads TGTGCCAGCAGCGAAGCCCTATCACCCCTCCACTTT. Amino acids: CASSEALSPLHF.

This clone was seen many times. The chain links TRBV10-1 to TRBJ2-7; the match to TRBD1 covers 8 bases. The germline V gene encodes CDR1 WNHNN and CDR2 SYGVQD (reference sequence). Losses at the gene ends were 4 bases for V and 6 bases for J; bases not matched to a gene: 2. This CDR3 is 12 amino acids long. This chain's CDR3 is CASSGGTGEQYF. The DNA of the CDR3 is TGCGCCAGCAGTGGAGGGACAGGCGAGCAGTACTTC.

This chain connects TRBV15 to TRBJ1-4; 7 bases are a match to TRBD1. This CDR3 spans 15 amino acids. Germline CDR1 LNHNV, CDR2 YYDKDF (reference sequence). V dropped 3 bases and J dropped 4; count of bases not matched to a gene: 5. The CDR3 DNA reads as TGTGCCACCAGCAGGTCGGGACAGAGTAATGAAAAACTGTTTTTT. This gives the protein CATSRSGQSNEKLFF.

The rearrangement uses TRBV6-5 and TRBJ2-1, with TRBD2 matching over 13 bases. This CDR3 has 14 residues. From germline, CDR1 is MNHEY and CDR2 SVGAGI. With 6 bases clipped from V and 10 bases from J, the junction kept 6 bases outside the gene matches. This CDR3 is CASSPGLAGREQFF. Here the CDR3 DNA reads TGTGCCAGCAGCCCGGGACTAGCGGGGAGGGAGCAGTTCTTC.

This rearrangement joins TRBV30 to TRBJ1-5; 10 nucleotides align to TRBD1. Germline loops: CDR1 GTSNPN, CDR2 SVGIG (reference sequence). The V gene end was trimmed by 4 bases and the J gene end by 5 bases; junction bases not matched to a gene: 5. There are 14 residues in the CDR3. The CDR3 is CAWISGTGDQPQHF. CDR3 DNA sequence: TGTGCCTGGATCTCTGGGACAGGGGATCAGCCCCAGCATTTT.

The V gene is TRBV29-1, the J gene TRBJ2-7; perhaps TRBD1 as D (6 bases). Germline V gives CDR1 SQVTM, CDR2 ANQGSEA. CDR3 length: 12 amino acids. The V end lost 4 bases, the J end lost 1 base, and 8 bases lay between the germline ends. CDR3 nucleotide sequence: TGCAGCGTTGGGGACAAATCCTACGAGCAGTACTTC. Translated, it gives CSVGDKSYEQYF.

The chain links TRBV5-1 to TRBJ1-4; TRBD1 matches 8 bases. The DNA matches TRBJ1-1 better at its end, which makes the J call doubtful. The CDR3 is 12 residues long. Per germline, CDR1 SGHRS and CDR2 YFSETQ. CDR3 in amino acids: CASSDKTGEAFF. CDR3 DNA sequence: TGCGCCAGCAGCGACAAGACAGGGGAGGCTTTCTTT.

V gene TRBV2 combines with J gene TRBJ2-1; the match to TRBD2 covers 12 bases. V shed 6 bases and J 8 bases; nucleotides not matched to a gene: 8. Germline V gene sequence: CDR1 SNHLY, CDR2 FYNNEI. The CDR3 is 15 residues long. Written as DNA, the CDR3 is TGTGCCAGCAGGGAGCTAGCGGGAGGGATAGATGAGCAGTTCTTC. This encodes CASRELAGGIDEQFF.

This sequence joins TRBV29-1 and TRBJ1-1; TRBD1 might be the D (5 bases). Germline V CDR1 and CDR2: SQVTM, ANQGSEA. The CDR3 runs 11 residues. Trimming removed 4 bases from V and 4 bases from J, with 7 bases in between. In DNA form, the CDR3 reads TGCAGCGTTGGGGGGGGCACTGAAGCTTTCTTT. Encoded protein: CSVGGGTEAFF.

The chain combines TRBV9 with TRBJ2-1; D is unclear. CDR3 length equals 13 residues. Per germline, CDR1 SGDLS and CDR2 YYNGEE. The V end lost 2 bases, the J end lost 3 bases, and 6 bases lay between the germline ends. The CDR3 region is CASSVYVYNEQFF. The DNA of the CDR3 is TGTGCCAGCAGCGTCTATGTCTACAATGAGCAGTTCTTC. Full variable domain (missing parts from reference TRBV9 and TRBJ2-1): DSGVTQTPKHLITATGQRVTLRCSPRSGDLSVYWYQQSLDQGLQFLIQYYNGEERAKGNILERFSAQQFPDLHSELNLSSLELGDSALYFCASSVYVYNEQFFGPGTRLTVL.

V is TRBV5-1 and J is TRBJ2-2; D possibly corresponds to TRBD1 (5 bases). CDR3 length equals 14 residues. Germline CDR1 is SGHRS and CDR2 is YFSETQ. V was pared by 0 bases and J by 9 bases, with 12 bases between. In DNA, the CDR3 is TGCGCCAGCAGCTTGGTAGGGGTGGAGCGGGAGCTGTTTTTT. It yields the protein CASSLVGVERELFF.